This T cell receptor beta chain was captured by sequencing in a study of shared clonotypes between healthy human individuals (dated by TCRdb to between 2020 and 2021). Background for the entire study: A couple of women and a few men aged 18 to 49 years were included in the cohort. For each donor, CD4 naive and CD4 memory were each run on three plates, CD8 naive on two plates, and CD8 memory on one plate. The study deeply sequenced blood TCR repertoires of about five healthy adults to estimate repertoire size and the extent of clonotype sharing between individuals. To increase sequencing depth and limit assay-specific biases, TCR repertoire library preparation and sequencing were carried out by different laboratories using diverse techniques. Per donor, leukapheresis produced somewhere between about 0.94 and 9 billion PBMCs. The paper's findings and limits, for the study overall: Based on pairwise subsampling, the degree of clonotype sharing among donors was expected to be affected by sequencing depth. Incomplete sequencing was indicated by rarefaction of sorted-subset datasets, despite the large sequencing depth. The genetic and exposure-history diversity represented was limited by the small number of donors. Naive subsets generally had larger estimated clonotype richness than memory subsets did. Only blood was sampled, and tissue TCR repertoires likely differ from those in blood. Sharing across a handful of donors was observed for approximately 4.6% of naive CD4, 3% to 4% of naive CD8, over 2% of memory CD4, and around 0.4% of memory CD8 clonotypes. Clonotypes shared by all four sorted-subset donors showed higher generation probabilities than non-shared clonotypes.

To note about this clone: Its antigen is currently not known. No base quality information exists; no much larger clone differs at one position.

TCR CDR3 regions were amplified from genomic DNA by multiplex PCR using the deep immunoSEQ assay. Extracted genomic DNA from each cell subset was distributed evenly across all wells of several immunoSEQ 96-well plates, and each plate was treated as a replicate. For sorted subsets, around 200 ng genomic DNA, equal to about 30,000 T cell genomes, was loaded into each replicate PCR. Purified libraries were measured with a Qubit 3.0 fluorometer, size-checked on a Bioanalyzer 2100, and measured again with the KAPA Library Quantification kit. Every immunoSEQ 96-well plate was sequenced on a separate single-read 150-cycle Illumina NextSeq 550 flow cell. Processing in the source paper ran as follows. Because the immunoSEQ output held only junctional sequences and lacked quality scores, the filtering could not match the filtering applied to full-length reads. To assign V/J genes and CDR3, sequences were annotated using PyIR, a Python wrapper for IgBLAST v1.9, with IMGT germline references. Reads with weak V/J assignments (E-value above 1e-6), missing CDR3, stop codons, out-of-frame junctions, or ambiguous translated residues were removed. A V3J clonotype was defined by an identical inferred V gene, J gene, and CDR3 amino acid sequence. Percentage overlap between repertoires was calculated by dividing the number of shared unique clonotypes by the size of the smaller repertoire. Three approaches were used to assess repertoire richness: RTK rarefaction, the Chao1 estimator, and Recon v2.1 estimates of unobserved clonotypes. Generation probabilities were computed with OLGA for all TCRbeta clonotypes obtained by the gDNA method from several donors. In its TCRdb copy, this immuneACCESS table keeps in-frame sequences only and misses some clones. Where compared with another copy, unresolved V genes explain less than half of these, and the others have no known cause. V, J and clone size are those of that table, while D and trimming were read from the DNA. Recorded for this sample are 1.5 million to 2.5 million clones; approximately 95% of them occurred a single time. The ten largest clones add up to less than 1.5% of the sample.

The V end loses 4 bases and the J end loses 4 bases, and a stretch of 19 bases separates them. From cysteine to phenylalanine, the CDR3 is 16 amino acids long. Here the CDR3 DNA is all that survives: 48 bases in frame from base 1. Per the germline V gene, MDHEN is the CDR1 and SYDVKM is the CDR2. For the CD8 naive samples, CD45RO-negative cells were positively selected for CCR7, yielding a CD45RA+CCR7+ population from which TemRA cells were excluded. The donors were healthy, HIV-negative adults who had no recently reported acute infections or vaccinations. Every donor was a Caucasian adult residing in Nashville, Tennessee, USA. Blood was collected by leukapheresis, and PBMCs were isolated by Ficoll-Histopaque density gradient centrifugation and then cryopreserved in liquid nitrogen vapor phase. Purity and quantity of every magnetically sorted T cell population were checked by analytical flow cytometry. From each sorted fraction, genomic DNA was isolated and quantified by UV absorbance on a Nanodrop 2000c.

The receptor comes from a man between 18 and 29 years old in good health. This chain joins TRBV28 to TRBJ1-1; a confident D gene designation cannot be given. Sequenced input: naive CD8+ T cells sorted from blood. Interpreted using the paper, the cell subset or site label stands for: CD45RA+CCR7+. The CDR3 protein: CASSSSMIDSGTEAFF. DNA sequence: TGTGCCAGCAGTTCTTCCATGATTGATTCCGGCACTGAAGCTTTCTTT.